The following is a TCR beta chain sequence with its context. Some clones are missing from TCRdb's copy, which holds only in-frame ones; the method was immunoSEQ multiplex PCR. Of roughly 490,000 clones in the sample, 65% to 80% were seen once. These data are taken from a study of shared clonotypes between healthy human individuals. Without sorting, samples used tens of millions of PBMCs for genomic DNA. The germline CDR1 and CDR2 sequences are LNHNV and YYDKDF (reference sequence). The V gene lost 7 bases and the J gene lost 9 bases, with 22 bases spanning the gap. This CDR3 contains 15 residues. The receptor's source is a middle-aged woman in good health. Some clones in this sample may be carry-over from other donors' samples. Source material: PBMCs. V usage is TRBV15 and J usage is TRBJ2-1; D possibly uses TRBD1 or TRBD2 (6 bases each). CDR3 in DNA: TGTGCCACCAACCCTGGGGGAACAGGGCGGGGTGAGCAGTTCTTC. Protein product: CATNPGGTGRGEQFF.